These T cell receptor beta chains were read from a single sample in a study of T cell responses to AZD1222 COVID-19 vaccine. The method was immunoSEQ multiplex PCR; TCRdb's version includes in-frame clones alone and lacks a portion of them. Of over 150,000 clones listed, approximately 90% are singletons. The specimen was peripheral blood, collected on day 0 of AZD1222 vaccination. These TCRs come from an adult in good health. Both conserved end residues are part of each CDR3. The order of the fields is J gene, D gene, clone size, V gene, CDR3 DNA, CDR3 protein. The D gene is left open where the match is weak. Some rows have no size entry. The others give once, few or many, or a class for an expanded clone.

J: TRBJ1-5
D: -
size: -
V: TRBV7-2
DNA: TGTGCCAGCAGCTGGACAGTGGGCAATCAGCCCCAGCATTTT
CDR3: CASSWTVGNQPQHF

J: TRBJ1-5
D: TRBD1
size: few
V: TRBV30
DNA: TGTGCCTGGGAAAGGGGACAGGGGGATCAGCCCCAGCATTTT
CDR3: CAWERGQGDQPQHF

J: TRBJ2-3
D: -
size: -
V: TRBV7-2
DNA: TGTGCCAGCAGCTTAGTCGTGGGCCTCAGCACAGATACGCAGTATTTT
CDR3: CASSLVVGLSTDTQYF

J: TRBJ2-7
D: TRBD1
size: -
V: TRBV7-2
DNA: TGTGCCAGCAGCTTCGGGACAGGGAGCGCCGAGCAGTACTTC
CDR3: CASSFGTGSAEQYF

J: TRBJ1-3
D: TRBD1
size: few
V: TRBV30
DNA: TGTGCCTGGCAGGGGGCTGCTGGAAACACCATATATTTT
CDR3: CAWQGAAGNTIYF

J: TRBJ1-6
D: -
size: -
V: TRBV7-8
DNA: TGTGCCAGCAGCTACCGGGAAGGCGGGGGGCTAAGGAATTCACCCCTCCACTTT
CDR3: CASSYREGGGLRNSPLHF

J: TRBJ1-5
D: -
size: -
V: TRBV2
DNA: TGTGCCAGCAAGAGTTTCCAGGGCTCAAGCAATCAGCCCCAGCATTTT
CDR3: CASKSFQGSSNQPQHF

J: TRBJ1-2
D: -
size: -
V: TRBV27
DNA: TGTGCCAGCAGTTTATCGTCAGGGGAATGGGGTGGCTACACCTTC
CDR3: CASSLSSGEWGGYTF

J: TRBJ1-5
D: -
size: -
V: TRBV7-2
DNA: TGTGCCAGCAGCTCTTTCGGGGGGGGTAATCAGCCCCAGCATTTT
CDR3: CASSSFGGGNQPQHF

J: TRBJ1-3
D: -
size: once
V: TRBV19
DNA: TGTGCCAGTAGTATGGTTGGAGGGAACACCATATATTTT
CDR3: CASSMVGGNTIYF

J: TRBJ2-1
D: -
size: -
V: TRBV12-3/TRBV12-4
DNA: TGTGCCAGCAGTTTAATTGGAAATGAGCAGTTCTTC
CDR3: CASSLIGNEQFF

J: TRBJ1-4
D: TRBD1
size: -
V: TRBV5-4
DNA: TGTGCCAGCAGCTTACAGGGGGCAGGAAATGAAAAACTGTTTTTT
CDR3: CASSLQGAGNEKLFF

J: TRBJ2-5
D: TRBD1
size: -
V: TRBV5-4
DNA: TGTGCCAGCAGCGGGACAGTCCAAGAGACCCAGTACTTC
CDR3: CASSGTVQETQYF

J: TRBJ2-7
D: -
size: -
V: TRBV20-1
DNA: TGCAGTGCTAGTCAAGCTAGAAGGACCGATTACTTC
CDR3: CSASQARRTDYF

J: TRBJ2-7
D: -
size: -
V: TRBV18
DNA: TGTGCCAGCTCACCGGGGCAGGAGTGGGAGCAGTACTTC
CDR3: CASSPGQEWEQYF

J: TRBJ2-7
D: TRBD1
size: -
V: TRBV27
DNA: TGTGCCAGCAGAACCCCCGGGACAGGGTCCTACGAGCAGTACTTC
CDR3: CASRTPGTGSYEQYF

J: TRBJ2-2
D: -
size: -
V: TRBV4-3
DNA: TGCGCCAGCAGCCAAGAGAGGGGCCAGGACCTTACCGGGGAGCTGTTTTTT
CDR3: CASSQERGQDLTGELFF

J: TRBJ2-6
D: TRBD1
size: -
V: TRBV5-1
DNA: TGCGCCAGCATCGGGACAGCCTCTGGGGCCAACGTCCTGACTTTC
CDR3: CASIGTASGANVLTF

J: TRBJ1-5
D: -
size: -
V: TRBV2
DNA: TGTGCCAGCAGTGAACACCTTAGCAATCAGCCCCAGCATTTT
CDR3: CASSEHLSNQPQHF

J: TRBJ1-3
D: -
size: -
V: TRBV19
DNA: TGTGCCAGTAGTATATCAGATTTCCACCAAGGAAACACCATATATTTT
CDR3: CASSISDFHQGNTIYF

J: TRBJ1-6
D: -
size: -
V: TRBV5-1
DNA: TGCGCCAGCAGCTTGGCCGACACGAGACTCTATAATTCACCCCTCCACTTT
CDR3: CASSLADTRLYNSPLHF

J: TRBJ1-2
D: TRBD1
size: -
V: TRBV5-1
DNA: TGCGCCAGCAGCAAAGACAGGGGGCGAGGAGAGGGCTACACCTTC
CDR3: CASSKDRGRGEGYTF

J: TRBJ1-4
D: -
size: -
V: TRBV6-6
DNA: TGTGCCAGCAGTTACCCCGGGACCCGAGGGGAAAAACTGTTTTTT
CDR3: CASSYPGTRGEKLFF

J: TRBJ1-2
D: -
size: -
V: TRBV12-3/TRBV12-4
DNA: TGTGCCAGCAGTTTTCAGGGGTCCTATGGCTACACCTTC
CDR3: CASSFQGSYGYTF

J: TRBJ1-6
D: -
size: few
V: TRBV7-9
DNA: TGTGCCAGCAGCCCCTCGGGCAGGGACCGGTCACCCCTCCACTTT
CDR3: CASSPSGRDRSPLHF

J: TRBJ1-1
D: TRBD1
size: -
V: TRBV19
DNA: TGTGCCAGTAGTCCCATTCCGGGACAGATAATGAACACTGAAGCTTTCTTT
CDR3: CASSPIPGQIMNTEAFF

J: TRBJ1-2
D: TRBD1
size: -
V: TRBV6-1
DNA: TGTGCCAGCAGTGAAGTTCGGACAGGGATACAGGGCTACACCTTC
CDR3: CASSEVRTGIQGYTF

J: TRBJ2-2
D: -
size: -
V: TRBV5-4
DNA: TGTGCCAGCAGCTTGGAAGCGACTATGGCCGGGGAGCTGTTTTTT
CDR3: CASSLEATMAGELFF

J: TRBJ2-7
D: TRBD1
size: -
V: TRBV7-2
DNA: TGTGCCAGCAGCTTAGCGGTGGGGCAGGGGGCCTACGAGCAGTACTTC
CDR3: CASSLAVGQGAYEQYF

J: TRBJ2-2
D: -
size: -
V: TRBV19
DNA: TGTGCCAGTAGCGGACGGACCTTCAGCACCGGGGAGCTGTTTTTT
CDR3: CASSGRTFSTGELFF

J: TRBJ1-1
D: TRBD1
size: -
V: TRBV18
DNA: TGTGCCAGCTCACCACCGAGACAGGGGGCGCGAGCTGAAGCTTTCTTT
CDR3: CASSPPRQGARAEAFF

J: TRBJ2-5
D: -
size: -
V: TRBV19
DNA: TGTGCCAGTAGTCGTGAGGGGGCGCGGGGGACCCAGTACTTC
CDR3: CASSREGARGTQYF

J: TRBJ2-7
D: TRBD2
size: -
V: TRBV3-1/TRBV3-2
DNA: TGTGCCAGCAGCCAAGATGTACGGACTAGCGGGAGATGTCACGAGCAGTACTTC
CDR3: CASSQDVRTSGRCHEQYF

J: TRBJ1-2
D: -
size: once
V: TRBV28
DNA: TGTGCCAGCAGTACCGGACGGTGGGGCTACACCTTC
CDR3: CASSTGRWGYTF

J: TRBJ2-3
D: TRBD2
size: -
V: TRBV27
DNA: TGTGCCAGCAGTCCCACTAGCGGGGGGGCCCCAGATACGCAGTATTTT
CDR3: CASSPTSGGAPDTQYF

J: TRBJ1-1
D: -
size: -
V: TRBV6-5
DNA: TGTGCCAGCAGCCTCCAGGTCCTCACTGAAGCTTTCTTT
CDR3: CASSLQVLTEAFF

J: TRBJ1-1
D: -
size: -
V: TRBV15
DNA: TGTGCCACCAGCAGACAGAGTTACACTGAAGCTTTCTTT
CDR3: CATSRQSYTEAFF

J: TRBJ1-5
D: TRBD1
size: -
V: TRBV28
DNA: TGTGCCAGCACCTCACCGACCGGGACAGGGGGCGGTCAGCCCCAGCATTTT
CDR3: CASTSPTGTGGGQPQHF

J: TRBJ2-3
D: TRBD2
size: few
V: TRBV7-9
DNA: TGTGCCAGCAGCTTGGGACTACGTACGGCAGATACGCAGTATTTT
CDR3: CASSLGLRTADTQYF

J: TRBJ1-2
D: -
size: -
V: TRBV20-1
DNA: TGCAGTGTAAAGACGGACTATGGCTACACCTTC
CDR3: CSVKTDYGYTF

J: TRBJ2-1
D: -
size: -
V: TRBV9
DNA: TGTGCCAGCAGCGTAAGCCCCCGACTGGGCAATGAGCAGTTCTTC
CDR3: CASSVSPRLGNEQFF

J: TRBJ1-4
D: -
size: -
V: TRBV3-1/TRBV3-2
DNA: TGTGCCAGCAGCCGTACAGGGTCTAATGAAAAACTGTTTTTT
CDR3: CASSRTGSNEKLFF

J: TRBJ1-4
D: -
size: -
V: TRBV18
DNA: TGTGCCAGCTCACCACCGAGCTCCCGGACAGTAAGGGCTAATGAAAAACTGTTTTTT
CDR3: CASSPPSSRTVRANEKLFF